The sequence of this T cell receptor (beta chain) was determined in a study of monozygotic twins with cystic fibrosis. Background on the study: Approximately 3 micrograms of fragmented DNA underwent approximately 15 PCR cycles for library preparation.

Germline lookup yields CDR1 MNHEY and CDR2 SMNVEV (reference sequence). The CDR3 spans 18 residues. V gave up 2 bases and J gave up 3 bases; unmatched junction bases: 13. Study-level points and caveats: Unrelated CF individuals shared fewer identical clonotypes than monozygotic CF twins. V usage most resembled the co-twin in 13 of 16 pairs. Clonality was generally low (median roughly 0.009), higher in the most severe patients.

In the case of this clone: Its target is not known.

The repertoire was sequenced with immunoSEQ multiplex PCR; TCRdb's copy has only in-frame clones and lacks some. This table holds over 9,500 clones, more than 95% found once. The sequencing sample was made of blood. The chain has TRBV27 and TRBJ2-5; 9 bases are a match to TRBD1. This TCR came from a boy between 10 and 17 years old with cystic fibrosis. The DNA of the CDR3 is TGTGCCAGCAGTTTACACGGACAGGGGAGGGGTTCCGAAGAGACCCAGTACTTC. It yields the protein CASSLHGQGRGSEETQYF.